The 20 T cell receptor beta chains below were found in one sample sequenced in a study of CD8+ T cells in alopecia areata. cDNA serving as the sequencing template came from extracted, reverse transcribed RNA. Measured with immunoSEQ multiplex PCR; TCRdb has only the in-frame clones, and not every one. The sample records approximately 24,000 clones, around 56% being singletons. Sequenced input: NKG2D-high CD8+ T cells sorted from blood. Source of these receptors: a human donor with alopecia areata.

This chain uses TRBV4-1 with TRBJ2-1, with TRBD2 as a possible D gene (5 bases). CDR3 length equals 16 residues. Germline V gives CDR1 MGHRA, CDR2 YSYEKL. The V end lost 0 bases, the J end lost 1 base, and 10 bases lay between the germline ends. The DNA for the CDR3 is TGCGCCAGCAGCCAAGAAGGCGGGCTATCCTACAATGAGCAGTTCTTC. This encodes CASSQEGGLSYNEQFF.

CDR3 DNA sequence: TGTGCCAGCAGCTACGGACAGGGAACCTACGAGCAGTACTTC. This codes for CASSYGQGTYEQYF. The gene calls are TRBV7-8 and TRBJ2-7; 8 nucleotides agree with TRBD1. The CDR3 is made up of 14 amino acids. The germline V gene has CDR1 SGHVS and CDR2 FQNEAQ. After removal of 4 bases from V and 2 bases from J, the junction contained 4 bases not matched to a gene. Combining the CDR3 with reference TRBV7-8 and TRBJ2-7 gives the whole variable domain GAGVSQSPRYKVAKRGQDVALRCDPISGHVSLFWYQQALGQGPEFLTYFQNEAQLDKSGLPSDRFFAERPEGSVSTLKIQRTQQEDSAVYLCASSYGQGTYEQYFGPGTRLTVT.

This clone has a single count. The chain couples TRBV4-1 to TRBJ1-2; tentatively, D is TRBD1 (6 bases). The germline V gene has CDR1 MGHRA and CDR2 YSYEKL. The V and J ends lost 3 bases and 4 bases respectively, with 12 bases between them. This CDR3 has 14 residues. CDR3 region: CASSQRTALYGYTF. CDR3 bases: TGCGCCAGCAGCCAGAGGACAGCACTCTATGGCTACACCTTC.

The chain is built from TRBV9 and TRBJ1-5; D gene unclear. With 0 bases removed from V and 4 bases from J, the gap between germline ends came to 2 bases. This CDR3 contains 12 residues. Germline loops: CDR1 SGDLS, CDR2 YYNGEE. The CDR3 spells CASSVDNQPQHF. For the CDR3, the DNA is TGTGCCAGCAGCGTAGATAATCAGCCCCAGCATTTT.

This clone was observed a handful of times. The chain uses TRBV28 and TRBJ2-3, with D unclear. V lost 2 bases to trimming and J lost 2 bases, with 11 bases between them. Per germline, CDR1 MDHEN and CDR2 SYDVKM. The CDR3 is 15 residues long. The CDR3 spells CASSLVSALTDTQYF. Here the CDR3 DNA reads TGTGCCAGCAGTTTAGTATCGGCTCTCACAGATACGCAGTATTTT.

V usage is TRBV5-1 and J usage is TRBJ2-1; TRBD2 might be the D (7 bases). The CDR3 spans 15 residues. Germline loops: CDR1 SGHRS, CDR2 YFSETQ. V was cut by 2 bases and J by 10 bases, with 19 bases left in between. Here the CDR3 DNA reads TGCGCCAGCAGCTTCCTGATAACGGGGGGCGGCGAGCAGTTCTTC. Protein sequence: CASSFLITGGGEQFF.

The chain is built from TRBV10-2 and TRBJ2-7, with D possibly being TRBD2 (5 bases). The CDR3 extends over 13 amino acids. Per the germline V gene, CDR1 is WSHSY and CDR2 is SAAADI. Trimming pared 8 bases from V and 4 bases from J, leaving 15 bases between. The chain's CDR3 is CASSPDSAYEQYF. The CDR3 nucleotides read TGCGCCAGCTCTCCGGACTCAGCATACGAGCAGTACTTC.

V gene TRBV28 combines with J gene TRBJ1-2; 8 bases are shared with TRBD1. The V gene end was trimmed by 2 bases and the J gene end by 3 bases; junction bases not matched to a gene: 17. Germline CDR1 MDHEN, CDR2 SYDVKM. The CDR3 spans 19 residues. This CDR3 is CASSLQVSAGGLNYYGYTF. In DNA, the CDR3 is TGTGCCAGCAGTTTACAAGTGTCGGCAGGGGGCCTCAACTACTATGGCTACACCTTC.

The chain has TRBV5-1 and TRBJ2-1, with D hard to call. The CDR3 totals 13 residues. V was cut by 0 bases and J by 5 bases, with 6 bases left in between. Per the germline V gene, CDR1 is SGHRS and CDR2 is YFSETQ. CDR3 bases: TGCGCCAGCAGCTTGGGACCGAACAATGAGCAGTTCTTC. Translated: CASSLGPNNEQFF.

The rearrangement joins TRBV5-1 to TRBJ1-4; 8 nucleotides match TRBD1. This CDR3 is built from 14 residues. V shed 3 bases, J shed 7 bases, and the junction held 5 bases outside the gene matches. Germline lookup yields CDR1 SGHRS and CDR2 YFSETQ. The CDR3 coding sequence is TGCGCCAGCAGCTGGACCGGGACAGGTGAAAAACTGTTTTTT. Translation: CASSWTGTGEKLFF.

This clone was detected only a few times. The J gene is TRBJ1-2, the V gene TRBV6-5; D remains ambiguous. Between the trimmed V and J ends, which lost 8 bases and 6 bases, there was a span of 16 bases. CDR1 and CDR2 (germline): MNHEY, SVGAGI. This CDR3 comprises 13 residues. The CDR3 nucleotides read TGTGCCAGCTCGTGGAGTATAGTCGATGGCTACACCTTC. Its protein is CASSWSIVDGYTF.

The V call is TRBV5-1, the J call TRBJ2-1; unclear D gene. Germline V lookup: CDR1 SGHRS, CDR2 YFSETQ. Trimming shortened V by 3 bases and J by 9 bases, and 10 bases separated the two germline ends. There are 12 residues in the CDR3. The CDR3 loop reads CASSSGTSEQFF. The CDR3 DNA follows: TGCGCCAGCAGCTCCGGTACAAGTGAGCAGTTCTTC.

V gene TRBV27 combines with J gene TRBJ2-1; D not certain. V was pared by 5 bases and J by 2 bases, with 28 bases between. This CDR3 has 20 amino acids. CDR1 is MNHEY, CDR2 SMNVEV, per germline (reference sequence). CDR3 loop: CASSPRRHAPLGGPYNEQFF. The CDR3 DNA reads TGTGCCAGCAGTCCCCGTCGACATGCCCCCCTGGGTGGGCCCTACAATGAGCAGTTCTTC.

The genes are TRBV9 and TRBJ2-7; either TRBD1 or TRBD2 may supply D (5 bases each). Trimming cost V 0 bases and J 4 bases, with 17 bases left between them. This CDR3 has 16 residues. Germline-derived CDR1 and CDR2 are SGDLS and YYNGEE. The CDR3 DNA reads TGTGCCAGCAGCGTAGGAAACACTAGTGGGGGATACGAGCAGTACTTC. This translates into CASSVGNTSGGYEQYF. The entire variable domain, with the rest obtained from reference TRBV9 and TRBJ2-7, is as follows: DSGVTQTPKHLITATGQRVTLRCSPRSGDLSVYWYQQSLDQGLQFLIQYYNGEERAKGNILERFSAQQFPDLHSELNLSSLELGDSALYFCASSVGNTSGGYEQYFGPGTRLTVT.

This sequence joins TRBV7-9 and TRBJ2-1, with 7 bases lining up with TRBD1. Looked up from germline, CDR1 is SEHNR and CDR2 is FQNEAQ (reference sequence). The CDR3 loop spans 16 amino acids. Trimming cost V 10 bases and J 0 bases; bases outside gene matches: 12. CDR3 sequence reads: CATSTGTAGSYNEQFF. CDR3 bases: TGTGCCACCAGTACGGGGACAGCCGGCTCCTACAATGAGCAGTTCTTC.

The CDR3 loop reads CASSIGTELTDTQYF. CDR3 in DNA: TGTGCCAGTAGTATCGGGACAGAGCTCACAGATACGCAGTATTTT. The chain combines TRBV19 with TRBJ2-3; 7 bases align to TRBD1. Germline lookup yields CDR1 LNHDA and CDR2 SQIVND (reference sequence). The V gene end was trimmed by 3 bases and the J gene end by 2 bases; junction bases not matched to a gene: 5. This CDR3 comprises 15 residues.

This clone was counted between two and nine times. The chain recombines TRBV27 with TRBJ2-7; 7 positions match TRBD1. Germline assignment: CDR1 MNHEY and CDR2 SMNVEV (reference sequence). Trimming cost V 3 bases and J 2 bases; bases outside gene matches: 4. The length of the CDR3 is 14 residues. This CDR3 is CASSLGQTAYEQYF. Here the CDR3 DNA reads TGTGCCAGCAGTTTGGGACAGACCGCCTACGAGCAGTACTTC.

The gene calls are TRBV27 and TRBJ2-7; D gene ambiguous. Germline CDR1 is MNHEY and CDR2 is SMNVEV (reference sequence). V shed 0 bases and J shed 3 bases, with 12 bases lying between them. The CDR3 consists of 15 residues. The CDR3 DNA reads TGTGCCAGCAGTTTATCTACCCTACCGGGCTACGAGCAGTACTTC. Protein sequence: CASSLSTLPGYEQYF.

The sample holds a few counts of this clone. The chain couples TRBV28 to TRBJ2-7; 7 nucleotides align to TRBD1. V gave up 6 bases and J gave up 3 bases; unmatched junction bases: 5. This CDR3 spans 13 amino acids. Germline lookup yields CDR1 MDHEN and CDR2 SYDVKM. CDR3 residues: CASSRDRNYEQYF. Written as DNA, the CDR3 is TGTGCCAGCAGCCGGGACAGAAACTACGAGCAGTACTTC.

The rearrangement links TRBV29-1 to TRBJ2-3; 8 bases are shared with TRBD2. CDR1 SQVTM and CDR2 ANQGSEA come from the germline V gene. V gave up 5 bases and J gave up 0 bases; unmatched junction bases: 1. The CDR3 has 13 amino acids. The CDR3 protein is CSVPSGSTDTQYF. CDR3 sequence (DNA): TGCAGCGTTCCTAGCGGGAGCACAGATACGCAGTATTTT.